This passage covers 13 T cell receptor beta chains from one sample sequenced in a study of T cell responses to AZD1222 COVID-19 vaccine. Clones were sequenced by immunoSEQ multiplex PCR, and TCRdb holds only the in-frame ones, with some missing. Of roughly 58,000 clones in the sample, 85% are singletons; the top ten hold roughly 20%. The specimen was peripheral blood, collected on day 0 of MenACWY control vaccination. Source of these receptors: an adult in good health.

The J gene is TRBJ2-5, the V gene TRBV28, with D maybe TRBD2 (7 bases). The CDR3 has 17 residues. Trimming shortened V by 3 bases and J by 2 bases, and 19 bases separated the two germline ends. The germline gives CDR1 MDHEN, CDR2 SYDVKM. DNA of the CDR3: TGTGCCAGCAGTTTTAGATTTAGGGGGAGGGATCAAGAGACCCAGTACTTC. Encoded protein: CASSFRFRGRDQETQYF.

V is TRBV7-2 and J is TRBJ1-3; D is ambiguous. Trimming shortened V by 2 bases and J by 0 bases, and 11 bases separated the two germline ends. This CDR3 comprises 16 residues. The germline V gene has CDR1 SGHTA and CDR2 FQGNSA. The CDR3 reads CASSLYTGSSGNTIYF. CDR3 sequence (DNA): TGTGCCAGCAGCTTATATACGGGGAGCTCTGGAAACACCATATATTTT.

CDR3 in DNA: TGTGCCAGCAGCCAAGATTGGACGTTAATGGCTTTCTTT. It is translated as CASSQDWTLMAFF. The chain recombines TRBV14 with TRBJ1-1; unclear D gene. Germline CDR1 and CDR2: SGHDN and FVKESK. This CDR3 contains 13 residues. The V and J ends lost 0 bases and 11 bases respectively, with 13 bases between them.

This clone was observed a handful of times. The chain is built from TRBV27 and TRBJ2-2; 8 positions agree with TRBD1. Germline values: CDR1 MNHEY, CDR2 SMNVEV (reference sequence). CDR3 length: 14 residues. The V segment lost 4 bases and the J segment 6 bases; nucleotides outside the gene matches: 4. The CDR3 sequence is CASSWTGNSGELFF. The CDR3 coding sequence is TGTGCCAGCAGTTGGACAGGGAATTCCGGGGAGCTGTTTTTT.

This clone was counted a few times. The chain is built from TRBV3-1 (or the pseudogene TRBV3-2) and TRBJ1-5; D call uncertain. This CDR3 spans 12 amino acids. Germline V gives CDR1 LGHDT, CDR2 YNNKEL (reference sequence). V gave up 3 bases and J gave up 1 base, with 1 base separating them. The CDR3 region is CASSQSNQPQHF. CDR3 bases: TGTGCCAGCAGCCAGAGCAATCAGCCCCAGCATTTT.

A remark on this clone: The same CDR3 arises from other DNA sequences in this sample as well. The chain employs TRBV4-1 and TRBJ1-1; TRBD1 agrees at 7 bases. CDR1 is MGHRA, CDR2 YSYEKL, per germline. The CDR3 extends over 15 amino acids. Trimming at V came to 0 bases and at J to 0 bases, leaving 1 base not matched to a gene. CDR3 loop: CASSQDRGLNTEAFF. The CDR3 DNA sequence: TGCGCCAGCAGCCAAGATAGGGGGCTGAACACTGAAGCTTTCTTT.

The chain couples TRBV11-2 to TRBJ2-2; 7 bases are shared with TRBD2. The J segment lost 1 base and the V segment lost 1 base, leaving 6 bases of the junction unmatched. Germline V gene lookup returns CDR1 SGHAT and CDR2 FQNNGV. This CDR3 is built from 17 residues. The CDR3 sequence is CASSLVVGTMNTGELFF. In DNA, the CDR3 is TGTGCCAGCAGCTTAGTCGTAGGGACTATGAACACCGGGGAGCTGTTTTTT.

The chain recombines TRBV18 with TRBJ2-1, with 7 nucleotides matching TRBD1. After removal of 4 bases from V and 4 bases from J, the junction contained 7 bases not matched to a gene. The CDR3 spans 15 residues. Germline V lookup: CDR1 KGHSH, CDR2 LQKENI. This chain's CDR3 is CASSLITGEYNEQFF. The CDR3 bases are TGTGCCAGCTCACTAATTACAGGGGAATACAATGAGCAGTTCTTC.

The chain carries TRBV7-9 and TRBJ2-5; the D is unclear. Germline CDR1 is SEHNR and CDR2 is FQNEAQ (reference sequence). Trimming left V 0 bases short and J 4 bases short, with 3 bases between. The CDR3 is 12 amino acids. The CDR3 nucleotides read TGTGCCAGCAGCTTAGCGCCAGAGACCCAGTACTTC. Amino acids: CASSLAPETQYF.

CDR3 DNA sequence: TGTGCCAGCAGTTCCCACGGCAGGGACGACTATGGCTACACCTTC. Amino acids: CASSSHGRDDYGYTF. The chain joins TRBV6-5 to TRBJ1-2; D is perhaps TRBD1 (5 bases). The CDR3 covers 15 residues. Germline V CDR1 and CDR2: MNHEY, SVGAGI. V was clipped by 4 bases and J by 3 bases, with 15 bases between them.

CDR3 sequence reads: CASTPDSQETQYF. The CDR3 nucleotides are TGTGCCAGCACCCCCGACAGCCAAGAGACCCAGTACTTC. The chain joins TRBV12-3 or TRBV12-4 to TRBJ2-5; possible D gene TRBD1, 5 bases. The CDR3 spans 13 residues. V dropped 7 bases and J dropped 1 base, with 10 bases sitting between them.

This clone was counted once. V usage is TRBV7-2 and J usage is TRBJ2-5; 9 bases are shared with TRBD2. The CDR3 contains 15 residues. CDR1 is SGHTA, CDR2 FQGNSA, per germline. V lost 1 base, J lost 5 bases, and 5 bases stayed unmatched. For the CDR3, the DNA is TGTGCCAGCAGCTTAGGACGCGGGAGGGTGGAGACCCAGTACTTC. Translating it yields CASSLGRGRVETQYF.

V usage is TRBV2 and J usage is TRBJ2-7; no clear D gene. The ends were cut back, 4 bases at V and 2 bases at J, with 6 bases in the middle. Germline V CDR1 and CDR2: SNHLY, FYNNEI. The CDR3 length is 12 residues. CDR3 protein: CASSGVTYEQYF. In nucleotides, the CDR3 is TGTGCCAGCAGTGGGGTAACCTACGAGCAGTACTTC.